The clone carrying this T cell receptor beta chain turned up a few times. This record comes from a study of blood T cell repertoires in COVID-19. Whole-study context: PBMCs, B-cell-depleted T cells, or T cells were the source of the cDNA or gDNA that made up the material.

Per germline, CDR1 MNHEY and CDR2 SVGAGI. J lost 0 bases, V lost 6 bases, and 7 bases had no gene match. This CDR3 is 15 amino acids long. TCRdb's copy holds only in-frame clones and misses some; the assay was immunoSEQ multiplex PCR. The sample lists about 410,000 clones; just under 90% were seen once. Participant age was roughly 18 to 90 years, and participants resided in fewer than 30 US areas. The recovered donors of Cohort 3 showed two negative PCRs, clearance, or symptom resolution. The chain carries TRBV6-5 and TRBJ2-7; 8 nucleotides align to TRBD1. The TCR was taken from a woman between 25 and 40 years old who had recovered from COVID-19. Sequencing input: PBMCs or T cells enriched from blood (not recorded which). The CDR3: CASREGQASSYEQYF. The DNA of the CDR3 is TGTGCCAGCAGGGAGGGACAGGCAAGCTCCTACGAGCAGTACTTC.